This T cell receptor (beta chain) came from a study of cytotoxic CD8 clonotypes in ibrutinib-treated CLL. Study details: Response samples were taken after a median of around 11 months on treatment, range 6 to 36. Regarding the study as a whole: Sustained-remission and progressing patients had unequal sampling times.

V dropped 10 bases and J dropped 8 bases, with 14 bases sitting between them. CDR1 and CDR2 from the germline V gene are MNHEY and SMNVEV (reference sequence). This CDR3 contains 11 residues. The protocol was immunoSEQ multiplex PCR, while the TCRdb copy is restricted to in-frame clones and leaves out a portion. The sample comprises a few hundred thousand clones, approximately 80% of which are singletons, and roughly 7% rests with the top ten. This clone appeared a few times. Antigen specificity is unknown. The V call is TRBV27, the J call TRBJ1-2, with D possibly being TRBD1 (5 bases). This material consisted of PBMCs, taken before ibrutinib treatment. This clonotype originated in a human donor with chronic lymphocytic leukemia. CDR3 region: CATNHPGGYTF. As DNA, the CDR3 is TGTGCCACCAACCACCCAGGGGGCTACACCTTC.